This section outlines one TCR beta chain sequence together with its context. This record belongs to a study of cytomegalovirus exposure and HLA in healthy donors. PCR amplification relied on 60 Vbeta primers (plus 13 Jbeta primers). TCRdb keeps only in-frame clones here, not all; method: immunoSEQ multiplex PCR. The table has 150,000 to 200,000 clones, around 85% seen once. The clonotype was recovered from a woman aged 25 to 45 in good health and CMV-seronegative. What was sequenced was PBMCs.

CDR3 nucleotides: TGTGCCAGCAGCTTGGGGGCAGAAATTCCCCAAGAGACCCAGTACTTC. This codes for CASSLGAEIPQETQYF. The J gene is TRBJ2-5, the V gene TRBV7-9; D is possibly TRBD1 (6 bases). In germline, CDR1 is SEHNR, CDR2 FQNEAQ (reference sequence). V lost 3 bases, J lost 1 base, and 15 bases lay in between. The CDR3 extends over 16 amino acids.